A single sample gave rise to the 2 T cell receptor beta chains below, sequenced in a study of molecular identifiers for immune sequencing clone quantification. TCRdb re-called the PCR reads through MiXCR, storing one row per CDR3 protein. Among under 600,000 distinct CDR3 sequences listed, about 25% were seen once. Sequenced material: naive CD8+ T cells from blood, with Jurkat cell RNA spiked in. As for subset: FACS-sorted CD8+CD4-CCR7+CD45RA+ naive T cells. The receptors stem from a human donor in good health. Some libraries in this study had Jurkat cell RNA spiked in.

In DNA form, the CDR3 reads TGTGCCAGCAGCCAAGAGGCAGGTTTGTACACTGAAGCTTTCTTT. This gives the protein CASSQEAGLYTEAFF. The chain is built from TRBV4-2 and TRBJ1-1; no clear D. CDR1 and CDR2 from the germline V gene are LGHNA and YNFKEQ. With 0 bases removed from V and 3 bases from J, the gap between germline ends came to 11 bases. The CDR3 has 15 amino acids.

Turning to this clonotype: At one of its ends the junction is not consistent with the germline gene, which may arise from a read error. The V gene is TRBV5-4, the J gene TRBJ2-3; D gene ambiguous. CDR1 and CDR2 from the germline V gene are SGHNT and YYREEE (reference sequence). The CDR3 sequence is 12 residues long. Here the CDR3 reads CASSPVPDTQCF. The CDR3 DNA is TGTGCCAGCAGCCCTGTGCCGGATACGCAGTGTTTT.